This is a list of T cell receptor beta chains from one sample in a study of blood T cell repertoires in COVID-19. TCRdb's copy holds only in-frame clones and misses some; the assay was immunoSEQ multiplex PCR. The sample includes about 400,000 clones, around 89% of them seen just once. Specimen: peripheral blood. Every receptor here comes from a man between 35 and 55 years old with acute or convalescent COVID-19. Each CDR3 is given with its conserved first and last residue. D genes are given only for firm matches. Size tells how often a clone was seen (once, few, many) or the class of an expanded clone, and some rows leave it out.

j_gene	abundance	v_gene	d_gene	CDR3aa	CDR3nt
TRBJ1-1	NA	TRBV6-5	TRBD1	CASTQHPGGTEAFF	TGTGCCAGCACACAACACCCAGGGGGCACTGAAGCTTTCTTT
TRBJ1-2	NA	TRBV28	NA	CASGLQGVYGYTF	TGTGCCAGCGGATTGCAGGGCGTCTATGGCTACACCTTC
TRBJ1-1	NA	TRBV4-2	NA	CASSQVLGTQARLNTEAFF	TGTGCCAGCAGCCAAGTATTGGGGACTCAGGCGAGACTGAACACTGAAGCTTTCTTT
TRBJ2-7	NA	TRBV6-1	TRBD1	CASSDHRDRGSYEQYF	TGTGCCAGCAGTGATCATCGGGACAGGGGCTCCTACGAGCAGTACTTC
TRBJ2-7	NA	TRBV10-3	TRBD1	CAISLGDRTLEEQYF	TGTGCCATCAGTCTCGGGGACAGGACCCTCGAGGAGCAGTACTTC
TRBJ1-1	few	TRBV6-2/TRBV6-3	TRBD1	CASSSDRGNEAFF	TGTGCCAGCAGTTCCGACAGGGGGAATGAAGCTTTCTTT
TRBJ2-5	NA	TRBV28	TRBD1	CASRAQGALEKTQYF	TGTGCCAGCAGAGCCCAGGGGGCGCTGGAAAAGACCCAGTACTTC
TRBJ2-7	NA	TRBV19	NA	CASSSEGVGGPSYEQYF	TGTGCCAGTAGCAGCGAGGGGGTGGGAGGGCCCTCATACGAGCAGTACTTC
TRBJ1-1	NA	TRBV9	NA	CASSTGGGTEAFF	TGTGCCAGCAGCACCGGGGGAGGGACTGAAGCTTTCTTT
TRBJ2-7	NA	TRBV30	TRBD1	CAWRGDRGRGEQYF	TGTGCCTGGAGGGGGGACAGGGGACGTGGCGAGCAGTACTTC
TRBJ1-2	NA	TRBV6-5	TRBD1	CASSPGTGSLSGYTF	TGTGCCAGCAGTCCCGGGACAGGGAGTTTGAGCGGCTACACCTTC
TRBJ2-7	NA	TRBV19	TRBD2	CASSASGRDSYEQYF	TGTGCCAGTAGTGCTAGCGGGAGGGACTCCTACGAGCAGTACTTC
TRBJ2-3	NA	TRBV6-1	NA	CASSEVPRDTQYF	TGTGCCAGCAGTGAAGTCCCTAGGGATACGCAGTATTTT
TRBJ2-5	NA	TRBV3-1/TRBV3-2	TRBD2	CASSQGTSGGGETQYF	TGTGCCAGCAGCCAGGGGACTAGCGGGGGGGGAGAGACCCAGTACTTC
TRBJ1-1	NA	TRBV5-5	NA	CASGRDPNTEAFF	TGTGCCAGCGGGAGGGACCCGAACACTGAAGCTTTCTTT
TRBJ2-5	NA	TRBV7-3	NA	CASSTTASQETQYF	TGTGCCAGCAGCACGACAGCGAGCCAAGAGACCCAGTACTTC
TRBJ1-2	NA	TRBV28	NA	CASSLHLSFYGYTF	TGTGCCAGCAGTTTGCACTTGTCCTTCTATGGCTACACCTTC
TRBJ2-3	NA	TRBV6-2/TRBV6-3	NA	CASSYVGGLGDTQYF	TGTGCCAGCAGTTACGTGGGGGGTTTGGGAGATACGCAGTATTTT
TRBJ1-2	NA	TRBV18	TRBD1	CASSLRQGEGYTF	TGTGCCAGCTCCCTACGACAGGGAGAGGGCTACACCTTC
TRBJ1-2	NA	TRBV10-3	NA	CAITPGIANGAYGYTF	TGTGCCATCACCCCCGGGATCGCAAACGGTGCCTATGGCTACACCTTC
TRBJ2-5	NA	TRBV12-3/TRBV12-4	NA	CASSLLIQETQYF	TGTGCCAGCAGTCTACTGATCCAAGAGACCCAGTACTTC
TRBJ1-1	NA	TRBV28	NA	CASSKQGIVNTEAFF	TGTGCCAGCAGTAAACAGGGAATAGTGAACACTGAAGCTTTCTTT
TRBJ2-1	NA	TRBV27	NA	CASSYHRGFNEQFF	TGTGCCAGCAGCTACCACCGGGGGTTTAATGAGCAGTTCTTC
TRBJ1-6	NA	TRBV4-1	TRBD1	CASSQEWGQGYSPLHF	TGCGCCAGCAGCCAAGAATGGGGACAGGGTTATTCACCCCTCCACTTT